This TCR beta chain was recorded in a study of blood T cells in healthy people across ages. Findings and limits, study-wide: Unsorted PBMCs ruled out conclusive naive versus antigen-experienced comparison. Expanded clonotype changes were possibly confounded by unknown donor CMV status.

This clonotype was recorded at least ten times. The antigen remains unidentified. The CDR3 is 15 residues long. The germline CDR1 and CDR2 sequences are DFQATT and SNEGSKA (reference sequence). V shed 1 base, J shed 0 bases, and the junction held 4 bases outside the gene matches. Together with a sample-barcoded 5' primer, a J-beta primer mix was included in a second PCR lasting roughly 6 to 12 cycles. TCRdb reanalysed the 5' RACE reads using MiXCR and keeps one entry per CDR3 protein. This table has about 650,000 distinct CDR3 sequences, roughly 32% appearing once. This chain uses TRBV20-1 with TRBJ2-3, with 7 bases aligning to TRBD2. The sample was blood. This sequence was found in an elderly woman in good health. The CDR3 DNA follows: TGCAGTGCTAGAGCAGCTAGCGGTAGCACAGATACGCAGTATTTT. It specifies CSARAASGSTDTQYF.